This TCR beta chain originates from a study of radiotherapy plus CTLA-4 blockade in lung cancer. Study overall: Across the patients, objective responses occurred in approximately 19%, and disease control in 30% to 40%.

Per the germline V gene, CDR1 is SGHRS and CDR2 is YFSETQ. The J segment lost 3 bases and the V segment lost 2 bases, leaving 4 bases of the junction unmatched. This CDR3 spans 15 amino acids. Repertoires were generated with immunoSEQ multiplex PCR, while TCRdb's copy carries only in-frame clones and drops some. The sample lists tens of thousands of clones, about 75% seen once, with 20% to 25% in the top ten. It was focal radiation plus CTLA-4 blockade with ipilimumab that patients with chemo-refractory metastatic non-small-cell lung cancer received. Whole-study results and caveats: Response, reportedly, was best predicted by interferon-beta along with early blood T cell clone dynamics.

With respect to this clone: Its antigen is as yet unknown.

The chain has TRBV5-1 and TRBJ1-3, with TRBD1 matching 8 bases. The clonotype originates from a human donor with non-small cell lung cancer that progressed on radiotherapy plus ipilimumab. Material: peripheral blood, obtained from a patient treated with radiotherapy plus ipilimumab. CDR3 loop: CASSLGQGFGNTIYF. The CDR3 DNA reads TGCGCCAGCAGCTTAGGACAGGGTTTTGGAAACACCATATATTTT.